The 13 T cell receptor beta chains presented below share a single source sample, sequenced in a study of T cell responses to AZD1222 COVID-19 vaccine. Produced via immunoSEQ multiplex PCR; TCRdb's table is partial and in-frame only. The repertoire holds 200,000 or so clones, with approximately 94% as singletons. The sequenced sample was peripheral blood, obtained 28 days after the second AZD1222 dose. Receptor source: an adult who received the AZD1222 COVID-19 vaccine.

This clone was counted a single time. The CDR3 spells CASKDSAFYGYTF. CDR3 DNA: TGTGCCAGCAAAGACAGCGCCTTCTATGGCTACACCTTC. V and J are TRBV2 and TRBJ1-2; D possibly corresponds to TRBD1 (5 bases). The germline V gene has CDR1 SNHLY and CDR2 FYNNEI. V lost 7 bases to trimming and J lost 4 bases, with 13 bases between them. CDR3 length: 13 amino acids.

The chain carries TRBV7-6 and TRBJ2-1, with D uncertain. Germline CDR1 and CDR2: SGHVS and FNYEAQ. Deletions cut 4 bases from V and 0 bases from J, with 28 bases between. The CDR3 sequence is 21 residues long. This chain's CDR3 is CASSSARASRGSYISYNEQFF. The CDR3 DNA follows: TGTGCCAGCAGCTCCGCCCGGGCCAGTCGTGGTAGCTATATCTCCTACAATGAGCAGTTCTTC. Complete variable domain (other parts from reference TRBV7-6 and TRBJ2-1): GAGVSQSPRYKVTKRGQDVALRCDPISGHVSLYWYRQALGQGPEFLTYFNYEAQQDKSGLPNDRFSAERPEGSISTLTIQRTEQRDSAMYRCASSSARASRGSYISYNEQFFGPGTRLTVL.

This clone was seen only once. The chain links TRBV19 to TRBJ2-2; perhaps TRBD2 as D (5 bases). The germline gives CDR1 LNHDA, CDR2 SQIVND (reference sequence). V gave up 3 bases and J gave up 8 bases, with 16 bases separating them. The CDR3 spans 15 residues. CDR3 amino acids: CASSMGATDVGELFF. For the CDR3, the DNA is TGTGCCAGTAGTATGGGAGCGACGGACGTGGGGGAGCTGTTTTTT.

The V and J genes are TRBV6-5 and TRBJ2-1; 7 nucleotides match TRBD1. Trimming cost V 6 bases and J 5 bases; bases outside gene matches: 10. Germline lookup yields CDR1 MNHEY and CDR2 SVGAGI. This CDR3 spans 15 amino acids. CDR3: CASSSTGPPNNEQFF. The CDR3 DNA follows: TGTGCCAGCAGCTCGACAGGGCCACCGAACAATGAGCAGTTCTTC.

The rearrangement links TRBV5-1 to TRBJ2-5, with D hard to call. Trimming took 4 bases from V and 1 from J, leaving 2 bases between them. The germline CDR1 and CDR2 sequences are SGHRS and YFSETQ. The CDR3 totals 11 residues. CDR3 nucleotides: TGCGCCAGCAGCATCCAAGAGACCCAGTACTTC. Translating gives CASSIQETQYF.

V gene TRBV19 combines with J gene TRBJ1-5, with 7 bases matching TRBD1. Germline loops: CDR1 LNHDA, CDR2 SQIVND (reference sequence). Trimming at V came to 8 bases and at J to 6 bases, leaving 10 bases not matched to a gene. CDR3 length: 14 amino acids. CDR3 protein: CASRVRGLVQPQHF. CDR3 in DNA: TGTGCCAGTCGTGTAAGGGGGCTGGTTCAGCCCCAGCATTTT.

The CDR3 sequence: CASRVELHNEQFF. The CDR3 DNA follows: TGTGCCAGCAGGGTGGAACTCCACAATGAGCAGTTCTTC. The chain links TRBV28 to TRBJ2-1, with D unresolved. The germline V and J ends were trimmed by 6 bases and 5 bases, with 11 bases remaining between them. This CDR3 is built from 13 residues. Germline V CDR1 and CDR2: MDHEN, SYDVKM.

This chain uses TRBV24-1 with TRBJ1-4; possibly TRBD1 for D (5 bases). Germline loops: CDR1 KGHDR, CDR2 SFDVKD. Between the trimmed V and J ends, which lost 5 bases and 0 bases, there was a span of 21 bases. This CDR3 is 19 amino acids long. CDR3 sequence reads: CATSVPPHRSPPTNEKLFF. In nucleotides, the CDR3 is TGTGCCACCAGTGTCCCCCCGCACAGGTCACCCCCAACTAATGAAAAACTGTTTTTT.

The gene calls are TRBV19 and TRBJ1-5; unclear D gene. The CDR3 sequence is 14 residues long. CDR1 LNHDA and CDR2 SQIVND come from the germline V gene (reference sequence). V was clipped by 5 bases and J by 6 bases, with 14 bases between them. In DNA form, the CDR3 reads TGTGCCAGTAGTGGCAGAGAAACTTTTCAGCCCCAGCATTTT. It is translated as CASSGRETFQPQHF.

The chain carries TRBV6-6 and TRBJ1-1; tentative D call: TRBD1 (6 bases). The CDR3 loop spans 12 amino acids. Germline V CDR1 and CDR2: MNHNY, SVGAGI (reference sequence). V was shortened by 6 bases and J by 10 bases, with 15 bases between the two germline ends. DNA of the CDR3: TGTGCCAGCAGCAAACGACAGGAACCAGCTTTCTTT. Protein: CASSKRQEPAFF.

The rearrangement links TRBV2 to TRBJ1-1; D is uncertain. Trimming removed 6 bases at V and 3 bases at J, with 17 bases between. Per the germline V gene, CDR1 is SNHLY and CDR2 is FYNNEI. The CDR3 covers 15 residues. The CDR3 DNA sequence: TGTGCCAGCAGGGAAATACAGAGGGCGGACACTGAAGCTTTCTTT. Its protein is CASREIQRADTEAFF. The full variable domain, rest sourced from reference TRBV2 and TRBJ1-1, is EPEVTQTPSHQVTQMGQEVILRCVPISNHLYFYWYRQILGQKVEFLVSFYNNEISEKSEIFDDQFSVERPDGSNFTLKIRSTKLEDSAMYFCASREIQRADTEAFFGQGTRLTVV.

The chain couples TRBV27 to TRBJ1-5; D is uncertain. The CDR3 extends over 13 amino acids. Trimming removed 3 bases from V and 0 bases from J, with 3 bases in between. Germline CDR1 is MNHEY and CDR2 is SMNVEV (reference sequence). As DNA, the CDR3 is TGTGCCAGCAGTTTCAGTAGCAATCAGCCCCAGCATTTT. It encodes CASSFSSNQPQHF.

The rearrangement uses TRBV19 and TRBJ1-3; no definite D call. This CDR3 is 13 amino acids long. CDR1 and CDR2 (germline): LNHDA, SQIVND (reference sequence). Trimming left V 6 bases short and J 3 bases short, with 9 bases between. The CDR3 spells CASRWGFGNTIYF. CDR3 in DNA: TGTGCCAGTAGGTGGGGATTTGGAAACACCATATATTTT.